What follows is one T cell receptor beta chain and its context. Antigen specificity is unknown. This sample is part of a study of shared clonotypes between healthy human individuals. Overall study: The cohort comprised two women and a few men. Their ages spanned 18 to 49 years. Study-wide findings and caveats: Clonotype sharing among donors, it was expected, would be affected by sequencing depth. There were few donors, and this limited the genetic and exposure-history diversity represented.

Terminally differentiated effector memory CD45RA+ cells were excluded by CCR7 positive selection of CD45RO-negative cells. Donors, without exception, were Caucasian adults residing in Nashville, Tennessee. The germline V gene encodes CDR1 SGHRS and CDR2 YFSETQ. V dropped 0 bases and J dropped 3; count of bases not matched to a gene: 3. The CDR3 runs 16 residues. Using immunoSEQ multiplex PCR, the repertoire was profiled, and TCRdb retains in-frame clones only, with some absent. The sample contains hundreds of thousands of clones, about 95% of which appear only once. This TCR came from a woman in her 30s in good health. The chain uses TRBV5-1 and TRBJ2-5; 12 positions match TRBD2. Sequencing was performed on naive CD8+ T cells sorted from blood. This chain's CDR3 is CASSLGWTSGKETQYF. CDR3 nucleotide sequence: TGCGCCAGCAGCTTGGGTTGGACTAGCGGGAAAGAGACCCAGTACTTC.